These 14 T cell receptor beta chains were all obtained from the same sample, sequenced in a study of T cell responses to AZD1222 COVID-19 vaccine. Clones were read by immunoSEQ multiplex PCR, and TCRdb kept only the in-frame ones, dropping some. The sample consists of 97,000 or so clones, about 89% of them appearing once. The starting material was peripheral blood, obtained 28 days after the second AZD1222 dose. The receptor set was obtained from an adult who received the AZD1222 COVID-19 vaccine.

This clone was seen only a few times. The chain has TRBV12-3 or TRBV12-4 and TRBJ2-3, with a tentative D call TRBD2 (6 bases). V was cut by 1 base and J by 15 bases, with 11 bases left in between. This CDR3 has 11 amino acids. This chain's CDR3 is CASSLVGSKYF. For the CDR3, the DNA is TGTGCCAGCAGTTTAGTCGGGAGTAAATATTTT.

The chain links TRBV5-6 to TRBJ2-1, with 8 bases identical to TRBD1. After removal of 0 bases from V and 3 bases from J, the junction contained 2 bases not matched to a gene. Germline V gene data show CDR1 as SGHDT and CDR2 as YYEEEE. The CDR3 runs 15 residues. CDR3 coding DNA: TGTGCCAGCAGCTTGGGGACAGGGATCTACAATGAGCAGTTCTTC. Protein: CASSLGTGIYNEQFF.

This chain joins TRBV7-8 and TRBJ2-1, with D perhaps matching TRBD1 or TRBD2 (5 bases each). CDR3 length: 16 amino acids. Trimming took 8 bases from V and 1 from J, leaving 18 bases between them. Per germline, CDR1 SGHVS and CDR2 FQNEAQ. The CDR3 spells CASGGMAYRSYNEQFF. Written as DNA, the CDR3 is TGTGCCAGCGGGGGAATGGCCTACCGATCCTACAATGAGCAGTTCTTC.

V usage is TRBV6-5 and J usage is TRBJ2-7, with D unresolved. The CDR3 has 11 amino acids. V gave up 7 bases and J gave up 5 bases, with 9 bases separating them. Per the germline V gene, CDR1 is MNHEY and CDR2 is SVGAGI. The CDR3 sequence: CASTQGNEQYF. Written as DNA, the CDR3 is TGTGCCAGCACTCAAGGCAACGAGCAGTACTTC.

The genes are TRBV7-3 and TRBJ2-1; weak D call: TRBD2 (6 bases). CDR3 length: 15 amino acids. Germline V lookup: CDR1 SGHTA, CDR2 FQGTGA. Trimming took 5 bases from V and 8 from J, leaving 19 bases between them. The chain's CDR3 is CASSPGPGVPHEQFF. The CDR3 DNA reads as TGTGCCAGCAGCCCGGGCCCGGGGGTCCCCCATGAGCAGTTCTTC. Supplemented by reference TRBV7-3 and TRBJ2-1, the full variable domain reads GAGVSQTPSNKVTEKGKYVELRCDPISGHTALYWYRQSLGQGPEFLIYFQGTGAADDSGLPNDRFFAVRPEGSVSTLKIQRTERGDSAVYLCASSPGPGVPHEQFFGPGTRLTVL.

The V call is TRBV9, the J call TRBJ1-3; a weak D match, TRBD1 (6 bases). Germline CDR1 is SGDLS and CDR2 is YYNGEE. Trimming removed 2 bases from V and 7 bases from J, with 16 bases in between. The CDR3 length is 15 residues. CDR3 nucleotides: TGTGCCAGCAGCGTCGGGCAGGGGATCGCTAACACCATATATTTT. This encodes CASSVGQGIANTIYF.

The chain couples TRBV27 to TRBJ2-7, with 16 nucleotides matching TRBD2. V trimming: 5 bases; J trimming: 7 bases; junction bases outside the gene matches: 11. This CDR3 has 17 residues. Germline CDR1 MNHEY, CDR2 SMNVEV (reference sequence). CDR3 in amino acids: CASSKPGLAGGPREQYF. CDR3 DNA sequence: TGTGCCAGCAGTAAGCCGGGACTAGCGGGAGGGCCGAGGGAGCAGTACTTC.

CDR3: CATRGPVYYEQYF. The CDR3 coding sequence is TGTGCCACCCGAGGACCAGTCTACTACGAGCAGTACTTC. The gene calls are TRBV18 and TRBJ2-7; D gene uncertain. Germline V gene lookup returns CDR1 KGHSH and CDR2 LQKENI. Trimming removed 10 bases at V and 3 bases at J, with 16 bases between. The CDR3 totals 13 residues.

This chain uses TRBV19 with TRBJ2-1, with TRBD2 identical over 13 bases. Germline-derived CDR1 and CDR2 are LNHDA and SQIVND (reference sequence). V dropped 0 bases and J dropped 6; count of bases not matched to a gene: 11. The CDR3 contains 19 residues. The CDR3 sequence: CASSIENGLAGVPLNEQFF. The CDR3 DNA follows: TGTGCCAGTAGTATAGAGAACGGACTAGCGGGAGTCCCGCTCAATGAGCAGTTCTTC.

The V and J genes are TRBV10-3 and TRBJ2-1; 7 bases are a match to TRBD2. The CDR3 extends over 13 amino acids. CDR1 and CDR2 from the germline V gene are ENHRY and SYGVKD. The J segment lost 5 bases and the V segment lost 10 bases, leaving 8 bases of the junction unmatched. In DNA, the CDR3 is TGTGCCACCTTCACTAGCGAGCACAATGAGCAGTTCTTC. The encoded protein is CATFTSEHNEQFF.

The chain links TRBV9 to TRBJ2-5; TRBD2 agrees at 10 bases. Germline V CDR1 and CDR2: SGDLS, YYNGEE. Trimming took 3 bases from V and 14 from J; bases not matched to a gene: 10. The CDR3 runs 13 residues. The CDR3 loop reads CASSDRLAGPPYF. The CDR3 DNA reads as TGTGCCAGCAGCGACAGACTAGCGGGCCCTCCCTACTTC.

This chain uses TRBV15 with TRBJ2-7; no definite D call. This CDR3 is built from 15 residues. Germline values: CDR1 LNHNV, CDR2 YYDKDF (reference sequence). Trimming shortened V by 5 bases and J by 0 bases, and 14 bases separated the two germline ends. This CDR3 is CATSSTPGSSYEQYF. In DNA form, the CDR3 reads TGTGCCACCAGCTCGACCCCCGGTTCCTCCTACGAGCAGTACTTC.

The V call is TRBV2, the J call TRBJ1-2, with TRBD1 matching 8 bases. In germline, CDR1 is SNHLY, CDR2 FYNNEI. V shed 3 bases, J shed 5 bases, and the junction held 8 bases outside the gene matches. There are 15 residues in the CDR3. CDR3 region: CASSDRQGMRYGYTF. DNA for the CDR3: TGTGCCAGCAGTGATCGACAGGGGATGAGGTATGGCTACACCTTC.

The J gene is TRBJ1-2, the V gene TRBV27; no reliable D call. Deletions cut 0 bases from V and 6 bases from J, with 11 bases between. Germline V gene data show CDR1 as MNHEY and CDR2 as SMNVEV (reference sequence). The CDR3 is made up of 14 amino acids. The CDR3 region has the DNA TGTGCCAGCAGTTTATCGGGAATGGGGAATGGCTACACCTTC. Translated: CASSLSGMGNGYTF.